The 4 T cell receptor beta chains below all came from one sample that was sequenced in a study of shared clonotypes between healthy human individuals. Only in-frame clones appear in the TCRdb table, and some are missing; sequencing was by immunoSEQ multiplex PCR. The table shows fewer than 1.6 million clones, with less than 99% occurring only once. Specimen: naive CD4+ T cells sorted from blood. The subset denotes: CD45RA+ positively selected. Receptor source: a man aged 25 to 40 in good health.

The gene calls are TRBV5-6 and TRBJ1-3, with D tentatively TRBD1 (5 bases). V shed 2 bases and J shed 0 bases, with 12 bases lying between them. Germline loops: CDR1 SGHDT, CDR2 YYEEEE. This CDR3 contains 16 residues. CDR3 nucleotides: TGTGCCAGCAGCTTAGTCGAGGGGTTCTCTGGAAACACCATATATTTT. It codes for CASSLVEGFSGNTIYF.

The chain is built from TRBV15 and TRBJ2-1, with 9 bases that match TRBD2. Germline trimming cut 1 base from V and 2 bases from J; bases unmatched to any gene: 0. The CDR3 totals 15 residues. The germline V gene encodes CDR1 LNHNV and CDR2 YYDKDF (reference sequence). The CDR3 bases are TGTGCCACCAGCAGAGCTAGCGGGACCTACAATGAGCAGTTCTTC. It codes for CATSRASGTYNEQFF.

The chain recombines TRBV29-1 with TRBJ2-3; D remains unclear. The ends were cut back, 4 bases at V and 2 bases at J, with 7 bases in the middle. CDR1 and CDR2 (germline): SQVTM, ANQGSEA. The CDR3 length is 12 residues. CDR3 nucleotide sequence: TGCAGCGTTGCCCCAGTCACAGATACGCAGTATTTT. It encodes CSVAPVTDTQYF.

This chain connects TRBV25-1 to TRBJ2-7, with 9 bases that match TRBD1. Germline CDR1 MGHDK, CDR2 SYGVNS. The V gene end was trimmed by 2 bases and the J gene end by 3 bases; junction bases not matched to a gene: 2. The CDR3 runs 14 residues. This CDR3 reads CASSERGQGYEQYF. DNA of the CDR3: TGTGCCAGCAGTGAACGGGGACAGGGCTACGAGCAGTACTTC.